The sequence of this TCR beta chain was determined in a study of blood T cell repertoires in COVID-19 (dated by TCRdb to the early 2020s). General notes on the study: The collaborator samples originated in the United States, Italy and Spain and spanned the acute and convalescent phases of COVID-19. The repertoires were released in a freely available public database meant as a resource for research on the immune response to SARS-CoV-2. The material from the prospective study consisted of cDNA or gDNA derived from T cells, B-cell-depleted T cells, or PBMCs. The samples were drawn from two sources: the first 160 participants of the ongoing ImmuneRACE study, and 1,000 to 1,500 subjects contributed by 6 global collaborators. Where available, HLA class I and class II types were taken from metadata supplied by the sample provider and were not determined by assay-based typing. Nearly every sample came with metadata listing a de-identified subject ID, COVID-19 status, age in years and sex. The dataset comprised deeply sampled blood TCRbeta repertoires from subjects exposed to, actively infected with, or recovered from COVID-19. The paper as a whole reports these results and caveats: Clinical and demographic metadata were provided uncurated, with the amount varying by source and participant.

The immunoSEQ Assay, a bias-controlled multiplex PCR, was used to amplify TCRbeta CDR3 regions from genomic DNA. On the study's bioinformatics: Within the assay, amplification of reference gene primers was used to estimate how many nucleated cells each sample contained. Sequence reads were collapsed and filtered to measure the absolute abundance of every unique TCRbeta CDR3 rearrangement. For each sample, productive Simpson clonality was calculated as the square root of Simpson's diversity index across productive rearrangements. TCRdb re-hosts the immuneACCESS table, in-frame sequences only. Its copies lack some clones; in the studies checked, an unresolved V gene accounts for under half of them, and the cause for the rest is not known. V, J and clone size were drawn from that table, and D and trimming were deduced from the DNA. The sample data list around 200,000 clones, and roughly nine tenths of these were observed just once. The ten biggest clones cover 7% to 8% of the sample.

Remarks on this clone: Its antigen has not been determined. Nothing much larger sits one base from this clone, and base qualities are not available.

Each collaborating institution followed its own protocols to collect whole blood in K2EDTA tubes. For TCRbeta analysis, collaborators shipped samples as frozen whole blood, isolated PBMCs, or DNA extracted from either of those sample types. For this chain, trimming is 4 bases at the V end and 7 bases at the J end, and the number of junction bases without a gene match is 7. From a lookup of the germline V gene (reference sequence), CDR1 and CDR2 are GTSNPN and SVGIG. The CDR3 starts with the cysteine, ends with the phenylalanine, and has 15 residues. Only the CDR3 DNA is retained, 45 bases long and in frame from the first base.

The receptor comes from a woman of 80 years or more in a cohort sampled during active or convalescent COVID-19. The chain employs TRBV30 and TRBJ2-1, and TRBD2 matches 13 of the central bases. Sequences were obtained from peripheral blood. CDR3 region: CAWTYGLAGVNEQFF. The DNA sequence follows: TGTGCCTGGACCTATGGACTAGCGGGAGTAAATGAGCAGTTCTTC. Here the CDR3 is joined to the reference TRBV30 and TRBJ2-1 genes, and the full variable domain is: SQTIHQWPATLVQPVGSPLSLECTVEGTSNPNLYWYRQAAGRGLQLLFYSVGIGQISSEVPQNLSASRPQDRQFILSSKKLLLSDSGFYLCAWTYGLAGVNEQFFGPGTRLTVL.